What follows are 29 T cell receptor beta chains derived from one specimen sequenced in a study of T cells in Graves' hyperthyroidism and ophthalmopathy. It was RNA transcripts that yielded the amplified TCR beta CDR3 regions. During a first-round RT-PCR of the TCR CDR3, the HTBI primer set was used. TCRdb recomputed calls from the multiplex PCR reads with MiXCR, one row per CDR3 protein. The table has almost 600,000 distinct CDR3 sequences, just over 45% seen once; the top ten hold 7.5% to 8.5%. The sequenced sample was peripheral blood or thyroid tissue (not recorded which). Receptors originate from a woman aged 18-29 years with Graves' hyperthyroidism.

The chain joins TRBV19 to TRBJ1-3, with D maybe TRBD1 (5 bases). Trimming removed 5 bases at V and 7 bases at J, with 9 bases between. Germline CDR1 reads LNHDA; CDR2 reads SQIVND (reference sequence). The CDR3 loop spans 12 amino acids. The DNA of the CDR3 is TGTGCCAGTAGTGATGCAGGGAACACCATATATTTT. Residues: CASSDAGNTIYF.

The table lists this clonotype with many counts. The CDR3 nucleotides read TGCAGCGTTTTAACCGGGACAGGGTGGGATCAGCCCCAGCATTTT. Its translation: CSVLTGTGWDQPQHF. This chain joins TRBV29-1 and TRBJ1-5, with 9 bases fitting TRBD1. The CDR3 totals 15 residues. Germline V gene lookup returns CDR1 SQVTM and CDR2 ANQGSEA. V dropped 5 bases and J dropped 5; count of bases not matched to a gene: 10.

At least ten counts were recorded for this clonotype. CDR3 region: CASSQRRRSSYEQYF. Written as DNA, the CDR3 is TGTGCCAGCAGCCAGCGGCGGCGAAGCTCCTACGAGCAGTACTTC. The chain joins TRBV13 to TRBJ2-7; D possibly corresponds to TRBD2 (5 bases). This CDR3 has 15 residues. The V end was cut by 5 bases, the J end by 0 bases, with 14 bases between. Germline CDR1 reads PRHDT; CDR2 reads FYEKMQ (reference sequence).

Remarks on this clonotype: A much more abundant neighbour one base away suggests this may be a read error. The CDR3 carries no conserved terminal phenylalanine or tryptophan, so it likely arises from a read error. CDR3 sequence: CASSLMSRATEAFS. The CDR3 bases are TGTGCCAGCAGCTTGATGTCCCGGGCCACTGAAGCTTTCTCT. This chain links TRBV13 with TRBJ1-1; D is uncertain. Germline CDR1 reads PRHDT; CDR2 reads FYEKMQ (reference sequence). V lost 3 bases to trimming and J lost 4 bases, with 12 bases between them. This CDR3 contains 14 residues.

In DNA, the CDR3 is TGTGCCAGCAGTCATAGCGCGCGACAGCAGACCCAGTACTTC. Protein: CASSHSARQQTQYF. V usage is TRBV7-2 and J usage is TRBJ2-5; D assignment may be TRBD1 or TRBD2 (5 bases each). Germline values: CDR1 SGHTA, CDR2 FQGNSA. The length of the CDR3 is 14 residues. V lost 6 bases and J lost 6, with 17 bases in between. The full variable domain, rest sourced from reference TRBV7-2 and TRBJ2-5, is GAGVSQSPSNKVTEKGKDVELRCDPISGHTALYWYRQSLGQGLEFLIYFQGNSAPDKSGLPSDRFSAERTGGSVSTLTIQRTQQEDSAVYLCASSHSARQQTQYFGPGTRLLVL.

V is TRBV29-1 and J is TRBJ2-7; 10 bases fit TRBD2. The CDR3 spans 15 residues. The V gene's germline CDR1 is SQVTM and CDR2 ANQGSEA. Losses at the gene ends were 5 bases for V and 0 bases for J; bases not matched to a gene: 7. The CDR3 loop is CSVLRTSGSSYEQYF. The DNA of the CDR3 is TGCAGCGTTTTAAGGACTAGCGGAAGCTCCTACGAGCAGTACTTC.

This clonotype was recorded at least ten times. J is TRBJ1-2 and V is TRBV4-2, with 7 bases identical to TRBD1. J was trimmed by 6 bases and V by 4 bases; bases with no gene match: 8. This CDR3 region has 14 residues. CDR1 is LGHNA and CDR2 is YNFKEQ in the germline V gene. The CDR3 sequence: CASSLDRASDGYTF. The CDR3 region has the DNA TGTGCCAGCAGCCTAGACAGGGCCTCGGATGGCTACACCTTC.

This clonotype has a count of ten or more. V and J are TRBV10-3 and TRBJ2-5, with D hard to call. The CDR3 contains 12 residues. Trimming removed 2 bases at V and 3 bases at J, with 4 bases between. Germline CDR1 and CDR2: ENHRY and SYGVKD. The CDR3: CAISEREETQYF. DNA of the CDR3: TGTGCCATCAGTGAGAGGGAAGAGACCCAGTACTTC.

This clonotype was counted many times. This sequence joins TRBV7-2 and TRBJ2-7; 9 nucleotides align to TRBD1. V dropped 5 bases and J dropped 8; count of bases not matched to a gene: 13. The germline CDR1 and CDR2 sequences are SGHTA and FQGNSA. The CDR3 is made up of 15 amino acids. The CDR3 spells CASSENRDRDDQQYF. The CDR3 region has the DNA TGTGCCAGCAGCGAAAACCGGGACAGGGACGATCAGCAGTACTTC.

In this sample, this clonotype turned up many times. The chain joins TRBV7-9 to TRBJ1-2; the match to TRBD1 covers 7 bases. Germline V gene data show CDR1 as SEHNR and CDR2 as FQNEAQ (reference sequence). J gave up 7 bases and V 5 bases, and 4 bases lay outside the gene matches. CDR3 length: 12 residues. Here the CDR3 DNA reads TGTGCCAGCAGCCGCGACAGGGCTGGCTACACCTTC. Translating gives CASSRDRAGYTF. Supplemented by reference TRBV7-9 and TRBJ1-2, the full variable domain reads DTGVSQNPRHKITKRGQNVTFRCDPISEHNRLYWYRQTLGQGPEFLTYFQNEAQLEKSRLLSDRFSAERPKGSFSTLEIQRTEQGDSAMYLCASSRDRAGYTFGSGTRLTVV.

This clonotype has ten or more counts. This sequence joins TRBV6-1 and TRBJ1-1; the D gene is possibly TRBD1 (6 bases). Germline CDR1 and CDR2: MNHNS and SASEGT. The CDR3 is made up of 14 amino acids. Trimming pared 7 bases from V and 5 bases from J, leaving 17 bases between. CDR3 nucleotides: TGTGCCAGCAAATATGCACAGGGTGGGACTGAAGCTTTCTTT. The encoded protein is CASKYAQGGTEAFF.

In nucleotides, the CDR3 is TGTGCCAGCAGCTTATCGGTAGGGACAGCCCACGAGCAGTACTTC. It encodes CASSLSVGTAHEQYF. The chain carries TRBV7-3 and TRBJ2-7, with 7 bases matching TRBD1. The CDR3 is 15 amino acids. V lost 2 bases, J lost 5 bases, and 9 bases stayed unmatched. Germline V gene data show CDR1 as SGHTA and CDR2 as FQGTGA.

The sample holds one count of this clonotype. V is TRBV7-9 and J is TRBJ2-5, with 7 bases matching TRBD2. Germline V gives CDR1 SEHNR, CDR2 FQNEAQ (reference sequence). With V trimmed by 1 base and J by 1 base, 6 bases remained unmatched. There are 16 residues in the CDR3. The CDR3 is CASSLGDYPCQETQYF. The CDR3 DNA follows: TGTGCCAGCAGCTTAGGGGACTACCCGTGCCAAGAGACCCAGTACTTC.

Remarks on this clonotype: No conserved phenylalanine or tryptophan ends this CDR3, so it is likely a read error. It is unclear where the CDR3 begins or ends on the DNA, so no DNA is shown, and the CDR3 is as TCRdb lists it. The V call is TRBV7-9, the J call TRBJ1-4; TRBD1 was called by the table and not checked on the DNA. Ends included, the CDR3 has 9 residues. CDR1 is SEHNR, CDR2 FQNEAQ, per germline (reference sequence). CDR3: CASSTVGTG.

This clonotype came up many times. This chain links TRBV27 with TRBJ1-2, with 8 bases aligning to TRBD1. Germline V gene sequence: CDR1 MNHEY, CDR2 SMNVEV (reference sequence). CDR3 length: 12 amino acids. Trimming took 5 bases from V and 7 from J; bases not matched to a gene: 3. CDR3 DNA sequence: TGTGCCAGCAGTGGGACAGGAGGTGGCTACACCTTC. This codes for CASSGTGGGYTF.

This clonotype occurred many times. The chain carries TRBV7-9 and TRBJ1-5; D not certain. Germline loops: CDR1 SEHNR, CDR2 FQNEAQ (reference sequence). V lost 5 bases, J lost 4 bases, and 9 bases lay in between. The CDR3 covers 13 residues. For the CDR3, the DNA is TGTGCCAGCAGCAGAGGAGGGAATCAGCCCCAGCATTTT. Its protein is CASSRGGNQPQHF.

This clonotype has a count of ten or more. The V gene is TRBV7-2, the J gene TRBJ2-7; tentative D call: TRBD1 (6 bases). V was cut by 5 bases and J by 3 bases, with 44 bases left in between. The CDR3 covers 24 residues. Germline CDR1 reads SGHTA; CDR2 reads FQGNSA. The CDR3 nucleotides read TGTGCCAGCAGCAGGAGGACAGACACCAATAGCTATGGTCGAGGGCATAGGAAGTTCTACGAGCAGTACTTC. Encoded protein: CASSRRTDTNSYGRGHRKFYEQYF.

The J gene is TRBJ1-6, the V gene TRBV9; tentative D call: TRBD1 (6 bases). V lost 4 bases and J 0 bases, leaving 14 bases between the germline ends. Germline CDR1 reads SGDLS; CDR2 reads YYNGEE. The CDR3 loop spans 17 amino acids. The CDR3 region is CASSSKTGSSYNSPLHF. The CDR3 nucleotides read TGTGCCAGCAGCTCGAAGACAGGCAGCTCCTATAATTCACCCCTCCACTTT.

The chain uses TRBV7-2 and TRBJ2-1; D may correspond to TRBD1 or TRBD2 (5 bases each). V lost 3 bases and J lost 12, with 15 bases in between. The CDR3 sequence is 13 residues long. Germline V gene lookup returns CDR1 SGHTA and CDR2 FQGNSA. The CDR3 spells CASSLHVGVAQFF. CDR3 DNA sequence: TGTGCCAGCAGCTTGCACGTGGGGGTAGCGCAGTTCTTC.

This clonotype was recorded at least ten times. This chain connects TRBV12-3 or TRBV12-4 to TRBJ2-7; D may be TRBD1 (6 bases). The CDR3 consists of 14 residues. V shed 3 bases and J shed 4 bases, with 13 bases lying between them. The CDR3 DNA follows: TGTGCCAGCAGTTTCCTCGGGACAAGTTACGAGCAGTACTTC. It yields the protein CASSFLGTSYEQYF.

With regard to this clonotype: This may be a read error: a much more frequent sequence differs by one nucleotide. The CDR3 loop is CASSPSHKQYF. As DNA, the CDR3 is TGTGCCAGCTCACCAAGCCACAAGCAGTACTTC. This rearrangement joins TRBV14 to TRBJ2-7; D not resolved. The ends were cut back, 8 bases at V and 8 bases at J, with 13 bases in the middle. Germline V CDR1 and CDR2: SGHDN, FVKESK. This CDR3 is 11 amino acids long.

This sequence joins TRBV7-8 and TRBJ2-6; the D is unclear. CDR1 is SGHVS, CDR2 FQNEAQ, per germline. V lost 1 base and J lost 0, with 4 bases in between. This CDR3 contains 15 residues. Written as DNA, the CDR3 is TGTGCCAGCAGCTTAGGGATCTCTGGGGCCAACGTCCTGACTTTC. Protein product: CASSLGISGANVLTF.

This clonotype occurred a few times. V usage is TRBV19 and J usage is TRBJ1-4, with no clear D. CDR1 is LNHDA and CDR2 is SQIVND in the germline V gene (reference sequence). This CDR3 contains 14 residues. Trimming removed 7 bases from V and 6 bases from J, with 15 bases in between. This chain's CDR3 is CASTPGLGDEKLFF. CDR3 DNA sequence: TGTGCCAGTACCCCGGGGTTAGGAGATGAAAAACTGTTTTTT. Variable domain in full (rest from reference TRBV19 and TRBJ1-4): DGGITQSPKYLFRKEGQNVTLSCEQNLNHDAMYWYRQDPGQGLRLIYYSQIVNDFQKGDIAEGYSVSREKKESFPLTVTSAQKNPTAFYLCASTPGLGDEKLFFGSGTQLSVL.

The V and J genes are TRBV24-1 and TRBJ2-1; 9 bases match TRBD1. With V trimmed by 0 bases and J by 9 bases, 5 bases remained unmatched. The CDR3 consists of 15 residues. Germline CDR1 and CDR2: KGHDR and SFDVKD. CDR3 nucleotide sequence: TGTGCCACCAGTGATTTGTGGACAGGGGCTGGTGAGCAGTTCTTC. Residues: CATSDLWTGAGEQFF.

This clonotype showed up many times. V gene TRBV11-2 combines with J gene TRBJ1-4; D may be TRBD1 (5 bases). Trimming stripped 5 bases from V and 6 bases from J, with 19 bases between. CDR3 length: 16 residues. CDR1 SGHAT and CDR2 FQNNGV come from the germline V gene. The CDR3 coding sequence is TGTGCCAGCAGCCAAACATGGCTCAGGGCTGATGAAAAACTGTTTTTT. This sequence encodes CASSQTWLRADEKLFF.

This clonotype was seen more than once but under ten times. The V gene is TRBV19, the J gene TRBJ2-3, with D unresolved. CDR3 length: 13 amino acids. Germline assignment: CDR1 LNHDA and CDR2 SQIVND (reference sequence). V dropped 5 bases and J dropped 4 bases, with 10 bases sitting between them. CDR3 DNA: TGTGCCAGTAGTGCTTTTACGTCAGATACGCAGTATTTT. It encodes CASSAFTSDTQYF.

Ten or more counts support this clonotype. The chain carries TRBV12-3 or TRBV12-4 and TRBJ1-2; TRBD1 matches at 7 bases. CDR3 size: 14 residues. J was trimmed by 6 bases and V by 2 bases; bases with no gene match: 6. CDR3 DNA sequence: TGTGCCAGCAGTTTACGGCTAGGGGGCAATGGCTACACCTTC. It translates to CASSLRLGGNGYTF.

This clonotype came up many times. This chain connects TRBV20-1 to TRBJ1-2, with D maybe TRBD1 (5 bases). The germline gives CDR1 DFQATT, CDR2 SNEGSKA (reference sequence). Trimming removed 1 base from V and 4 bases from J, with 13 bases in between. The CDR3 covers 14 residues. CDR3 amino acids: CSARAGGGSYGYTF. The CDR3 nucleotides read TGCAGTGCTAGAGCTGGGGGGGGTAGCTATGGCTACACCTTC.

The chain carries TRBV20-1 and TRBJ2-3; D not certain. V gave up 1 base and J gave up 2 bases, with 10 bases separating them. The CDR3 covers 14 residues. CDR1 DFQATT and CDR2 SNEGSKA come from the germline V gene (reference sequence). The CDR3 sequence is CSARGLGVTDTQYF. The CDR3 DNA reads TGCAGTGCTAGAGGTCTTGGCGTCACAGATACGCAGTATTTT.